This T cell receptor (beta chain) was captured in a study of T cells after yellow fever vaccination. The CDR3 totals 16 residues. With 3 bases removed from V and 7 bases from J, the gap between germline ends came to 19 bases. From germline, CDR1 is LGHDT and CDR2 YNNKEL (reference sequence). Study conclusions and caveats: Subsequent booster samples again held most clones from primary vaccination (96% CD4, roughly 90% CD8).

In making TCR cDNA, 5'RACE template switching added a universal primer site and UMIs to it. From the 5' RACE reads, TCRdb called clonotypes with MiXCR, one entry per CDR3 protein. The data contain a few hundred thousand distinct CDR3 sequences, roughly 4% of them singletons. As concerns this clonotype: Antigen specificity is unknown.

This TCR was recovered from a man aged 18 to 30 who received the YFV17D yellow fever vaccine. The rearrangement joins TRBV3-1 to TRBJ2-1; D possibly corresponds to TRBD1 (6 bases). Sequencing was performed on PBMCs, taken 15 days after the yellow fever booster vaccination. The CDR3 bases are TGTGCCAGCAGCCACCGCCGGGACATGTCAACGAATGAGCAGTTCTTC. Encoded protein: CASSHRRDMSTNEQFF.